One and the same sample provided the 5 T cell receptor beta chains below, sequenced in a study of T cell clusters in autoimmune cytopenias. TRB was amplified by touch-down multiplex PCR, primer pools A and B combined. TCRdb reprocessed the multiplex PCR reads, with one entry per CDR3 protein and no DNA. In total, the table holds more than 9,000 distinct CDR3 sequences. TRB amplification used around 0.25 ug of peripheral blood genomic DNA. This sample was shared with a second study, whose subject was T cell repertoires in aging, cancer and after chemotherapy.

Sample: peripheral blood. The receptors here all came from a human donor in good health.

The chain joins TRBV4-3 to TRBJ1-2; no DNA is available, so the TRBD1 call from TCRdb remains unchecked. The CDR3 loop spans 15 amino acids. Germline V CDR1 and CDR2: LGHNA, YSLEER. The chain's CDR3 is CASSQEGGTGYGYTF.

This chain uses TRBV27 with TRBJ2-7; there is no DNA to check the TCRdb D call of TRBD1. Germline V gene data show CDR1 as MNHEY and CDR2 as SMNVEV (reference sequence). This CDR3 is built from 16 residues. This chain's CDR3 is CASSLSRQGGTYEQYF.

The chain's CDR3 is CASRDIALGLVETQYF. The chain couples TRBV28 to TRBJ2-5; TCRdb proposes TRBD2, but this gene call is untestable without DNA. This CDR3 is built from 16 residues. CDR1 is MDHEN, CDR2 SYDVKM, per germline.

The chain combines TRBV5-6 with TRBJ1-1; there is no DNA to check the TCRdb D call of TRBD1. This CDR3 is built from 15 residues. Per the germline V gene, CDR1 is SGHDT and CDR2 is YYEEEE. The chain's CDR3 is CASSLGGGMNTEAFF.

Frequency places this clonotype as medium-sized. The J gene is TRBJ2-7, the V gene TRBV6-1; TCRdb selects TRBD2, and the lack of DNA leaves this call unchecked. There are 16 residues in the CDR3. CDR1 MNHNS and CDR2 SASEGT come from the germline V gene. This CDR3 is CASSLIRQARGNEQYF.